This T cell receptor (beta chain) originates from a study of PD-1 blockade in classical Hodgkin lymphoma. The ends lost 4 bases at V and 3 bases at J; junction bases unmatched: 6. Germline V gives CDR1 SGDLS, CDR2 YYNGEE. CDR3 length: 16 amino acids. TCRdb's table, derived via immunoSEQ multiplex PCR, lists solely in-frame clones and lacks some. The table lists 45,000 or so clones, 85% to 90% of them singletons. Every one of the patients relapsed after autologous stem cell transplantation (brentuximab vedotin exposure was variable). This specimen consisted of peripheral blood mononuclear cells (PBMCs), obtained at baseline. The V call is TRBV9, the J call TRBJ2-1, with 11 positions matching TRBD2. The sequence came from a human donor with classical Hodgkin lymphoma. The CDR3 is CASSKSGTSGYNEQFF. CDR3 in DNA: TGTGCCAGCAGCAAGTCCGGGACTAGCGGCTACAATGAGCAGTTCTTC.